Presented here are 28 T cell receptor beta chains from one specimen sequenced in a study of untreated major depressive disorder. Overall study results and limits: TRBV05-01 (Vbeta 5.1) usage was higher in CD4+ T cells of depressed patients than controls.

These TCRs' antigens remain unknown. Libraries were prepared by immunoSEQ multiplex PCR; TCRdb keeps only in-frame clonotypes and omits some of them. The table includes approximately 25,000 clones, approximately 91% detected once. Sequencing input: CD4+ T cells from PBMCs. The receptors derive from a woman aged 25 to 39 with major depressive disorder.

The CDR3 protein is CASSEAFAGTANQPQHF. The CDR3 nucleotides read TGTGCCAGCAGTGAAGCGTTTGCCGGGACAGCCAATCAGCCCCAGCATTTT. The genes are TRBV6-1 and TRBJ1-5; 7 positions agree with TRBD1. Per germline, CDR1 MNHNS and CDR2 SASEGT. J was trimmed by 3 bases and V by 0 bases; bases with no gene match: 8. The CDR3 has 17 residues.

In DNA form, the CDR3 reads TGTGCCAGCAGCTCCCGAACGCACCGGGAGCCGGGCATACGGGTGAACGAGCAGTACTTC. The encoded protein is CASSSRTHREPGIRVNEQYF. The V call is TRBV11-3, the J call TRBJ2-7; D perhaps matches TRBD2 (6 bases). Germline values: CDR1 SGHNT, CDR2 YENEEA. The CDR3 contains 20 residues. V gave up 4 bases and J gave up 5 bases, with 33 bases separating them.

The chain links TRBV9 to TRBJ1-1; D not resolved. The germline V gene has CDR1 SGDLS and CDR2 YYNGEE. Trimming removed 4 bases at V and 4 bases at J, with 14 bases between. The CDR3 has 14 amino acids. In DNA form, the CDR3 reads TGTGCCAGCAGCCTTACCTACAGTGGCACTGAAGCTTTCTTT. This codes for CASSLTYSGTEAFF.

A single count supports this clone. Here the CDR3 DNA reads TGTGCCAGTAGCCAGGGAACGCTTTCCTACGAGCAGTACTTC. Amino acid sequence: CASSQGTLSYEQYF. This chain links TRBV2 with TRBJ2-7, with D perhaps matching TRBD1 (5 bases). Germline V CDR1 and CDR2: SNHLY, FYNNEI. This CDR3 is built from 14 residues. With 9 bases removed from V and 1 base from J, the gap between germline ends came to 16 bases.

V usage is TRBV19 and J usage is TRBJ1-2; D may be TRBD1 (5 bases). Germline CDR1 and CDR2: LNHDA and SQIVND (reference sequence). V shed 2 bases and J shed 8 bases, with 15 bases lying between them. The CDR3 has 14 residues. The CDR3 is CASSIQGAEKGYTF. CDR3 in DNA: TGTGCCAGTAGTATACAAGGGGCCGAAAAGGGCTACACCTTC.

This clone is a singleton in its sample. This CDR3 reads CAISESGGTPTDTQYF. The CDR3 DNA reads as TGTGCCATCAGTGAGTCAGGGGGGACACCCACAGATACGCAGTATTTT. The chain carries TRBV10-3 and TRBJ2-3; tentatively, D is TRBD1 or TRBD2 (6 bases each). Germline V lookup: CDR1 ENHRY, CDR2 SYGVKD. V shed 0 bases and J shed 2 bases, with 12 bases lying between them. This CDR3 has 16 amino acids.

This clone was seen just once. The chain links TRBV28 to TRBJ1-2, with 8 bases fitting TRBD1. Germline V CDR1 and CDR2: MDHEN, SYDVKM. The V segment lost 5 bases and the J segment 1 base; nucleotides outside the gene matches: 9. The CDR3 runs to 16 residues. In nucleotides, the CDR3 is TGTGCCAGCAGTCCACTCAACAGGGGGAGTAACTATGGCTACACCTTC. Translated: CASSPLNRGSNYGYTF.

The V gene is TRBV10-3, the J gene TRBJ2-1; D uncertain. This CDR3 has 13 residues. The germline CDR1 and CDR2 sequences are ENHRY and SYGVKD. Trimming removed 10 bases at V and 10 bases at J, with 20 bases between. CDR3: CATGSLTTKEQFF. The CDR3 DNA follows: TGTGCCACCGGTTCCCTAACAACCAAGGAGCAGTTCTTC.

The chain uses TRBV7-2 and TRBJ2-7; 7 positions agree with TRBD2. The CDR3 extends over 14 amino acids. Per the germline V gene, CDR1 is SGHTA and CDR2 is FQGNSA. V trimming: 4 bases; J trimming: 4 bases; junction bases outside the gene matches: 7. The CDR3: CASSSQRGYYEQYF. CDR3 nucleotides: TGTGCCAGCAGCTCTCAGCGGGGATATTACGAGCAGTACTTC.

The chain is built from TRBV5-1 and TRBJ2-5; TRBD2 matches at 11 bases. CDR1 SGHRS and CDR2 YFSETQ come from the germline V gene. Unmatched junction bases numbered 2, after V lost 0 bases and J lost 4 bases. There are 15 residues in the CDR3. The CDR3 reads CASSLVLAGGETQYF. In DNA form, the CDR3 reads TGCGCCAGCAGCTTGGTTCTAGCGGGGGGAGAGACCCAGTACTTC.

The chain is built from TRBV15 and TRBJ1-2; 9 bases fit TRBD1. The CDR3 is 15 amino acids. The V gene end was trimmed by 3 bases and the J gene end by 3 bases; junction bases not matched to a gene: 5. The germline gives CDR1 LNHNV, CDR2 YYDKDF (reference sequence). The CDR3 is CATSRGQGGDYGYTF. Here the CDR3 DNA reads TGTGCCACCAGCAGGGGACAGGGCGGCGACTATGGCTACACCTTC.

The chain uses TRBV28 and TRBJ2-5; D gene unclear. Germline V gene lookup returns CDR1 MDHEN and CDR2 SYDVKM. The CDR3 has 15 residues. Trimming pared 2 bases from V and 1 base from J, leaving 11 bases between. The CDR3 loop is CASSLPGRLQETQYF. The DNA of the CDR3 is TGTGCCAGCAGTTTACCCGGACGGCTCCAAGAGACCCAGTACTTC.

V and J are TRBV18 and TRBJ1-1; 9 nucleotides line up with TRBD1. This CDR3 contains 17 residues. With 3 bases clipped from V and 4 bases from J, the junction kept 12 bases outside the gene matches. Looked up from germline, CDR1 is KGHSH and CDR2 is LQKENI. CDR3 region: CASSPKQGALGLTEAFF. CDR3 DNA: TGTGCCAGCTCACCCAAACAGGGGGCGTTGGGCCTCACTGAAGCTTTCTTT.

The V gene is TRBV4-3, the J gene TRBJ1-2; D not resolved. V was shortened by 0 bases and J by 0 bases, with 8 bases between the two germline ends. The V gene's germline CDR1 is LGHNA and CDR2 YSLEER. The length of the CDR3 is 15 residues. CDR3 nucleotides: TGCGCCAGCAGCCAAGAGCCGAAACCTAACTATGGCTACACCTTC. Protein product: CASSQEPKPNYGYTF.

This rearrangement joins TRBV7-3 to TRBJ2-2, with 10 bases matching TRBD1. V shed 8 bases and J 6 bases; nucleotides not matched to a gene: 6. Per the germline V gene, CDR1 is SGHTA and CDR2 is FQGTGA. This CDR3 has 14 amino acids. The chain's CDR3 is CASGTGVVAGELFF. The DNA of the CDR3 is TGTGCCAGCGGGACAGGGGTAGTTGCCGGGGAGCTGTTTTTT. The variable domain in full, with the rest retrieved from reference TRBV7-3 and TRBJ2-2, is GAGVSQTPSNKVTEKGKYVELRCDPISGHTALYWYRQSLGQGPEFLIYFQGTGAADDSGLPNDRFFAVRPEGSVSTLKIQRTERGDSAVYLCASGTGVVAGELFFGEGSRLTVL.

The chain is built from TRBV10-3 and TRBJ1-3, with no clear D. CDR1 and CDR2 from the germline V gene are ENHRY and SYGVKD. Trimming left V 10 bases short and J 4 bases short, with 8 bases between. The CDR3 loop spans 11 amino acids. The CDR3 is CASIGGNTIYF. CDR3 in DNA: TGTGCCAGCATAGGCGGAAACACCATATATTTT.

The CDR3 here is CASSVGGQSPTYGYTF. The CDR3 bases are TGTGCCAGCAGCGTAGGTGGACAGAGTCCTACCTATGGCTACACCTTC. The chain carries TRBV9 and TRBJ1-2, with D tentatively TRBD1 (6 bases). The germline gives CDR1 SGDLS, CDR2 YYNGEE. Deletions cut 0 bases from V and 4 bases from J, with 16 bases between. This CDR3 has 16 residues.

This clone occurred once. The chain employs TRBV28 and TRBJ2-7, with D uncertain. V was cut by 6 bases and J by 12 bases, with 21 bases left in between. The CDR3 loop spans 13 amino acids. The V gene's germline CDR1 is MDHEN and CDR2 SYDVKM. The CDR3 region is CASSQPPFPGRYF. In DNA form, the CDR3 reads TGTGCCAGCAGCCAACCTCCCTTCCCCGGAAGGTACTTC.

This chain uses TRBV19 with TRBJ1-2; D is ambiguous. CDR1 and CDR2 from the germline V gene are LNHDA and SQIVND (reference sequence). CDR3 length: 14 amino acids. V gave up 9 bases and J gave up 1 base, with 15 bases separating them. CDR3: CASSPITNNYGYTF. The CDR3 DNA reads as TGTGCCAGCTCACCTATAACGAATAACTATGGCTACACCTTC. Looking up the rest from reference TRBV19 and TRBJ1-2 gives the full variable domain: DGGITQSPKYLFRKEGQNVTLSCEQNLNHDAMYWYRQDPGQGLRLIYYSQIVNDFQKGDIAEGYSVSREKKESFPLTVTSAQKNPTAFYLCASSPITNNYGYTFGSGTRLTVV.

This chain links TRBV5-7 with TRBJ1-3, with D unclear. TRBV5-7 is an open reading frame whose function is uncertain. CDR3 length equals 15 residues. The V and J ends lost 0 bases and 0 bases respectively, with 7 bases between them. CDR3 region: CASSLEVRSGNTIYF. The CDR3 coding sequence is TGTGCCAGCAGCTTGGAGGTCCGCTCTGGAAACACCATATATTTT.

This clone was found a few times. The chain is built from TRBV4-3 and TRBJ2-7, with D perhaps matching TRBD1 or TRBD2 (5 bases each). V was clipped by 4 bases and J by 2 bases, with 15 bases between them. Germline CDR1 and CDR2: LGHNA and YSLEER. CDR3 length: 15 residues. The CDR3 loop reads CASSPSGTTTYEQYF. The CDR3 DNA sequence: TGCGCCAGCAGCCCATCAGGGACGACAACCTACGAGCAGTACTTC.

This clone appeared a few times. The rearrangement links TRBV9 to TRBJ2-5; TRBD2 might be the D (6 bases). Trimming left V 0 bases short and J 5 bases short, with 11 bases between. The CDR3 extends over 14 amino acids. Germline assignment: CDR1 SGDLS and CDR2 YYNGEE. The CDR3 reads CASSVAEGRETQYF. As DNA, the CDR3 is TGTGCCAGCAGCGTAGCGGAGGGGCGGGAGACCCAGTACTTC.

The chain has TRBV6-1 and TRBJ2-1; perhaps TRBD1 as D (6 bases). V was clipped by 0 bases and J by 5 bases, with 11 bases between them. The CDR3 sequence is 15 residues long. Germline V gene data show CDR1 as MNHNS and CDR2 as SASEGT. The CDR3 coding sequence is TGTGCCAGCAGTGAAGCGGGGGCCATGAACAATGAGCAGTTCTTC. Amino acids: CASSEAGAMNNEQFF.

This rearrangement joins TRBV6-5 to TRBJ2-4; 9 nucleotides match TRBD1. J gave up 7 bases and V 5 bases, and 9 bases lay outside the gene matches. The length of the CDR3 is 15 residues. Looked up from germline, CDR1 is MNHEY and CDR2 is SVGAGI. CDR3 residues: CASSTPGQGVNIQYF. CDR3 sequence (DNA): TGTGCCAGCAGTACCCCGGGACAGGGAGTGAACATTCAGTACTTC.

V and J are TRBV27 and TRBJ1-1; D remains ambiguous. The germline V gene encodes CDR1 MNHEY and CDR2 SMNVEV (reference sequence). Trimming pared 5 bases from V and 0 bases from J, leaving 10 bases between. The CDR3 length is 14 residues. CDR3: CASSTLEMNTEAFF. In nucleotides, the CDR3 is TGTGCCAGCAGTACCCTTGAAATGAACACTGAAGCTTTCTTT.

V usage is TRBV4-1 and J usage is TRBJ2-7, with 10 positions matching TRBD2. The CDR3 length is 14 residues. Germline lookup yields CDR1 MGHRA and CDR2 YSYEKL. J gave up 3 bases and V 5 bases, and 4 bases lay outside the gene matches. In nucleotides, the CDR3 is TGCGCCAGCAGCTTCCTAGCGGGAGTCTACGAGCAGTACTTC. Protein product: CASSFLAGVYEQYF.

V gene TRBV6-5 combines with J gene TRBJ2-5, with TRBD2 matching 8 bases. V lost 5 bases to trimming and J lost 1 base; unmatched junction nucleotides: 3. The CDR3 spans 14 residues. Germline V CDR1 and CDR2: MNHEY, SVGAGI. The CDR3 loop reads CASSTAGGQETQYF. DNA of the CDR3: TGTGCCAGCAGTACGGCGGGGGGCCAAGAGACCCAGTACTTC.

CDR3 in amino acids: CASSQDPGRVRGNEQFF. The CDR3, as DNA: TGTGCCAGCAGCCAAGACCCCGGGAGGGTAAGGGGGAATGAGCAGTTCTTC. V and J are TRBV4-2 and TRBJ2-1, with 8 nucleotides matching TRBD2. V lost 0 bases to trimming and J lost 7 bases; unmatched junction nucleotides: 11. The CDR3 runs 17 residues. CDR1 LGHNA and CDR2 YNFKEQ come from the germline V gene.